This T cell receptor beta chain is drawn from a study of T cells in localized non-small cell lung cancer. As to this clone: Its matching antigen is unknown.

Repertoires were generated with immunoSEQ multiplex PCR, while TCRdb's copy carries only in-frame clones and drops some. The sample records tens of thousands of clones, roughly 90% being singletons. CDR3 size: 16 residues. V lost 5 bases to trimming and J lost 0 bases, with 11 bases between them. Per the germline V gene, CDR1 is SGHTA and CDR2 is FQGTGA. Broader study findings: Heterogeneity within the tumor remains possible, as just one region underwent sequencing.

This sequence originates from a female donor older than 55 with stage I squamous cell lung carcinoma. This chain connects TRBV7-3 to TRBJ1-6; D unresolved. Sequences were derived from peripheral blood, sampled before any cancer treatment. CDR3 nucleotide sequence: TGTGCCAGCAGCGCCGGAGAGAGCTCCTATAATTCACCCCTCCACTTT. It is translated as CASSAGESSYNSPLHF. The full variable domain, its missing parts supplied by reference TRBV7-3 and TRBJ1-6, is GAGVSQTPSNKVTEKGKYVELRCDPISGHTALYWYRQSLGQGPEFLIYFQGTGAADDSGLPNDRFFAVRPEGSVSTLKIQRTERGDSAVYLCASSAGESSYNSPLHFGNGTRLTVT.